These 2 T cell receptor beta chains originate from one sample sequenced in a study of shared clonotypes between healthy human individuals (dated by TCRdb to 2020 to 2022). The library was produced with the immunoSEQ multiplex PCR assay. TCRdb re-hosts the immuneACCESS table, in-frame sequences only. Its copies lack some clones; in the studies checked, an unresolved V gene accounts for under half of them, and the cause for the rest is not known. This sample has about 980,000 clones in its table, and 70% to 85% of those were observed once. The ten largest clones capture approximately 1.5% of the sample. The specimen sequenced was memory CD4+ T cells sorted from blood. Sample cell subset or site, as interpreted from the label and publication: CD45RA-negative fraction. These receptors came from a man between 18 and 29 years old in good health.

The genes are TRBV7-8 and TRBJ2-7; D is unresolved. Trimming took off 3 bases at V and 1 base at J, with 22 bases between the two ends. Germline loops: CDR1 SGHVS, CDR2 FQNEAQ. CDR3 size: 18 residues. CDR3 sequence: CASSFEPGFSTYSYEQYF. Here the CDR3 DNA reads TGTGCCAGCAGCTTCGAGCCGGGCTTCAGTACCTATTCCTACGAGCAGTACTTC.

The V gene is TRBV11-3, the J gene TRBJ2-5; no clear D gene. Trimming took 1 base from V and 5 from J, leaving 11 bases between them. Germline CDR1 and CDR2: SGHNT and YENEEA. The CDR3 loop spans 14 amino acids. CDR3 DNA sequence: TGTGCCAGCAGCTTAGGTCGTGGGATCGAGACCCAGTACTTC. Encoded protein: CASSLGRGIETQYF.